The clone carrying this T cell receptor beta chain was observed a few times. Its antigen is not known. Trimming stripped 4 bases from V and 0 bases from J, with 10 bases between. The germline V gene has CDR1 SGHDN and CDR2 FVKESK. There are 15 residues in the CDR3. This entry is derived from a study of T cell repertoires in cytomegalovirus infection. Study-level background: As its CMV epitopes, the study selected recently identified HLA-C-restricted and well-studied HLA-B-restricted targets. CMV infection together with matching HLA type was indicated by public TCR beta signatures. Whole-study results and caveats: Totalled public TCR beta family frequency picked out people who carried CMV plus the relevant HLA. Ex vivo, HLA-C-restricted CMV-specific TCR beta clonotypes prevailed over the rest of the response.

TCRdb reprocessed the reads with MiXCR, giving one entry per CDR3 protein. Of roughly 310,000 distinct CDR3 sequences in the sample, roughly 28% were seen once. J is TRBJ1-3 and V is TRBV14; D not resolved. The receptor was derived from a human donor in good health (CMV status not recorded). Some clones in this sample may be carry-over from other donors' samples. The sample consisted of cultured PBMCs, taken from culture after CMV antigen stimulation. The CDR3 sequence: CASSRITASGNTIYF. Here the CDR3 DNA reads TGTGCCAGCAGCCGAATAACAGCCTCTGGAAACACCATATATTTT.